The source of this T cell receptor beta chain is a study of cytomegalovirus exposure and HLA in healthy donors. The PCR made use of 60 Vbeta and 13 Jbeta primers. Sequenced by immunoSEQ multiplex PCR; TCRdb stores in-frame clones only, minus some. The table shows roughly 100,000 clones, with about four fifths occurring only once. CDR1 and CDR2 (germline): LGHNA, YSLEER. The CDR3 is 15 residues long. Trimming left V 0 bases short and J 0 bases short, with 6 bases between. Specimen: PBMCs. The TCR sequence derives from a woman aged 40 to 50 in good health and CMV-seronegative. The chain couples TRBV4-3 to TRBJ1-3; D uncertain. CDR3 sequence: CASSQDPFSGNTIYF. Written as DNA, the CDR3 is TGCGCCAGCAGCCAAGATCCCTTCTCTGGAAACACCATATATTTT.